This entry describes one T cell receptor (beta chain). This CDR3 has 14 residues. Germline CDR1 ENHRY, CDR2 SYGVKD. V was clipped by 2 bases and J by 7 bases; unmatched bases: 2. The sample is drawn from a study of immune characterization of retroperitoneal liposarcoma. MiXCR, applied by TCRdb to the PCR reads, yields one record per CDR3 protein. The sample records more than 10,000 distinct CDR3 sequences, 26% being singletons. The chain couples TRBV10-3 to TRBJ1-6; 7 bases match TRBD1. The source is a female donor with retroperitoneal liposarcoma. Sequences were obtained from tumor tissue. The CDR3 loop reads CAISETGANSPLHF. CDR3 nucleotides: TGTGCCATCAGTGAGACAGGGGCCAATTCACCCCTCCACTTT.